A selection of T cell receptor beta chains follows, all from one sample in a study of shared clonotypes between healthy human individuals. Generated by immunoSEQ multiplex PCR, the TCRdb table keeps only in-frame clones and is missing some. The top ten hold 0.37% of the sample, which has 2 million to 2.5 million clones, 80% to 95% seen once. Specimen: naive CD4+ T cells from PBMCs. These receptors were collected from a man younger than 30 in good health. Some clones in this sample may be carry-over from other donors' samples. Each CDR3 is given with its conserved first and last residue. A D gene is named only where the DNA matches it firmly. Size is omitted from some rows. Given values are once, few, many or a class for expanded clones.

j_call: TRBJ2-7; clone_size: .; v_call: TRBV5-8; d_call: TRBD2; cdr3_nt: TGTGCCAGCACCCCGATGACTAGCGGGTATTCCTACGAGCAGTACTTC; cdr3_aa: CASTPMTSGYSYEQYF
j_call: TRBJ1-2; clone_size: once; v_call: TRBV9; d_call: TRBD1; cdr3_nt: TGTGCCAGCAGCGACACCGGGACAGGGGACTATGGCTACACCTTC; cdr3_aa: CASSDTGTGDYGYTF
j_call: TRBJ1-4; clone_size: .; v_call: TRBV11-2; d_call: .; cdr3_nt: TGTGCCAGCAGCTTAGGTCTGAGGGACGAAAAACTGTTTTTT; cdr3_aa: CASSLGLRDEKLFF
j_call: TRBJ2-1; clone_size: .; v_call: TRBV28; d_call: TRBD1; cdr3_nt: TGTGCCAGCAGTTTCTTGTCCGGACAGGGGCTCTACAATGAGCAGTTCTTC; cdr3_aa: CASSFLSGQGLYNEQFF
j_call: TRBJ2-1; clone_size: .; v_call: TRBV25-1; d_call: TRBD2; cdr3_nt: TGTGCCAGCAGGACTAGCGGGATTAGCAATGAGCAGTTCTTC; cdr3_aa: CASRTSGISNEQFF
j_call: TRBJ2-1; clone_size: .; v_call: TRBV4-2; d_call: .; cdr3_nt: TGTGCCAGCAGCCAACAACTAGTCTTTTACAATGAGCAGTTCTTC; cdr3_aa: CASSQQLVFYNEQFF
j_call: TRBJ2-2; clone_size: .; v_call: TRBV2; d_call: .; cdr3_nt: TGTGCCAGCAGGGGCAGGGGACCCGGGGAGCTGTTTTTT; cdr3_aa: CASRGRGPGELFF
j_call: TRBJ2-2; clone_size: .; v_call: TRBV28; d_call: .; cdr3_nt: TGTGCCAGCGAGAAGGGGCCTGGCACCGGGGAGCTGTTTTTT; cdr3_aa: CASEKGPGTGELFF
j_call: TRBJ1-1; clone_size: .; v_call: TRBV5-1; d_call: TRBD1; cdr3_nt: TGCGCCAGCAGCTTGGGAGGGGGCAGGGACACTGAAGCTTTCTTT; cdr3_aa: CASSLGGGRDTEAFF
j_call: TRBJ2-2; clone_size: few; v_call: TRBV5-1; d_call: .; cdr3_nt: TGCGCCAGCAGCCTATATGACGGCGCGGACGGGGAGCTGTTTTTT; cdr3_aa: CASSLYDGADGELFF
j_call: TRBJ1-4; clone_size: .; v_call: TRBV2; d_call: .; cdr3_nt: TGTGCCAGCAGGCCGGACGTGAAGAGTGAAAAACTGTTTTTT; cdr3_aa: CASRPDVKSEKLFF
j_call: TRBJ1-5; clone_size: .; v_call: TRBV28; d_call: .; cdr3_nt: TGTGCCAGCAGTTTACGGACGGCGTACAATCAGCCCCAGCATTTT; cdr3_aa: CASSLRTAYNQPQHF
j_call: TRBJ2-3; clone_size: .; v_call: TRBV11-3; d_call: .; cdr3_nt: TGTGCCAGCAGCTTTGTCGGCACAGATACGCAGTATTTT; cdr3_aa: CASSFVGTDTQYF
j_call: TRBJ1-2; clone_size: .; v_call: TRBV5-1; d_call: TRBD1; cdr3_nt: TGCGCCAGCAGCCCGGAACCGGGACAGGGTGATGGCTACACCTTC; cdr3_aa: CASSPEPGQGDGYTF
j_call: TRBJ2-3; clone_size: .; v_call: TRBV28; d_call: .; cdr3_nt: TGTGCCAGCAGTTGGAATAAATCGCAGTATTTT; cdr3_aa: CASSWNKSQYF
j_call: TRBJ2-2; clone_size: .; v_call: TRBV19; d_call: .; cdr3_nt: TGTGCCAGTAGTTCCGGACAGACGAACACCGGGGAGCTGTTTTTT; cdr3_aa: CASSSGQTNTGELFF
j_call: TRBJ1-2; clone_size: .; v_call: TRBV6-1; d_call: .; cdr3_nt: TGTGCCAGCAGTGAATCTGGGGTCTATGGCTACACCTTC; cdr3_aa: CASSESGVYGYTF
j_call: TRBJ2-3; clone_size: few; v_call: TRBV4-2; d_call: .; cdr3_nt: TGTGCCAGCAGCCAAGAACCAGCGGGTAGCACAGATACGCAGTATTTT; cdr3_aa: CASSQEPAGSTDTQYF
j_call: TRBJ2-4; clone_size: .; v_call: TRBV25-1; d_call: .; cdr3_nt: TGTGCCAGCAGTGGCCCGGCGCCTGCCAAAAACATTCAGTACTTC; cdr3_aa: CASSGPAPAKNIQYF
j_call: TRBJ2-5; clone_size: .; v_call: TRBV7-2; d_call: TRBD1; cdr3_nt: TGTGCCAGCAGCTTTTTTGAGGGGACAGGGGAGACCCAGTACTTC; cdr3_aa: CASSFFEGTGETQYF
j_call: TRBJ1-5; clone_size: few; v_call: TRBV7-2; d_call: .; cdr3_nt: TGTGCCAGCAGCTTAAGGGGTCAGCCCCAGCATTTT; cdr3_aa: CASSLRGQPQHF
j_call: TRBJ2-7; clone_size: .; v_call: TRBV7-8; d_call: .; cdr3_nt: TGTGCCAGCAGCGCCGTACTGGCCCCCTCCTACGAGCAGTACTTC; cdr3_aa: CASSAVLAPSYEQYF
j_call: TRBJ2-7; clone_size: .; v_call: TRBV5-5; d_call: TRBD2; cdr3_nt: TGTGCCAGCAGGCAGACTAGCGGGAGTTCCTACGAGCAGTACTTC; cdr3_aa: CASRQTSGSSYEQYF
j_call: TRBJ2-7; clone_size: once; v_call: TRBV14; d_call: .; cdr3_nt: TGTGCCAGCAGCCCCACCCCTCTACTCTACGAGCAGTACTTC; cdr3_aa: CASSPTPLLYEQYF
j_call: TRBJ1-4; clone_size: .; v_call: TRBV5-4; d_call: .; cdr3_nt: TGTGCCAGCAGCTTGGGGGGGCTAGCTAATGAAAAACTGTTTTTT; cdr3_aa: CASSLGGLANEKLFF
j_call: TRBJ2-3; clone_size: once; v_call: TRBV28; d_call: TRBD1; cdr3_nt: TGTGCCAGCAGTTTATCCGGACAGGCCACAGATACGCAGTATTTT; cdr3_aa: CASSLSGQATDTQYF
j_call: TRBJ2-5; clone_size: .; v_call: TRBV6-6; d_call: TRBD2; cdr3_nt: TGTGCCAGCAGTTTAACGAGACTAGCGGGAGGAGAGACCCAGTACTTC; cdr3_aa: CASSLTRLAGGETQYF
j_call: TRBJ1-2; clone_size: .; v_call: TRBV2; d_call: TRBD1; cdr3_nt: TGTGCCAGCAGTGAGATCCCCCCACGGACAGGGTATGGCTACACCTTC; cdr3_aa: CASSEIPPRTGYGYTF